The clone carrying this T cell receptor beta chain was found a few times. Its antigen is as yet unknown. This sample was included in a study of T-cell reconstitution after alpha-beta-depleted transplantation in children. Study-wide results and caveats: The main origin of T-cell counts and diversity one year after transplant was newly produced T cells.

Using unique molecular identifiers, the investigators prepared the TCRbeta library. MiXCR was run by TCRdb on the PCR reads, yielding one entry per CDR3 protein. Counted here are 200,000 to 250,000 distinct CDR3 sequences, approximately 10% occurring once; the ten biggest clones make up 28%. Sample: PBMCs, taken before TCRalphabeta/CD19-depleted stem cell transplant. This receptor was taken from a child under three years old with acute myeloid leukemia, due to receive a stem cell transplant.

The CDR3, as DNA: TGTGCCAGCAGCAAAGAGAGTAGGGAGGAAAGCAATCAGCCCCAGCATTTT. Its translation: CASSKESREESNQPQHF. The gene calls are TRBV21-1 and TRBJ1-5. TRBV21-1 is a known pseudogene. This CDR3 spans 17 amino acids.